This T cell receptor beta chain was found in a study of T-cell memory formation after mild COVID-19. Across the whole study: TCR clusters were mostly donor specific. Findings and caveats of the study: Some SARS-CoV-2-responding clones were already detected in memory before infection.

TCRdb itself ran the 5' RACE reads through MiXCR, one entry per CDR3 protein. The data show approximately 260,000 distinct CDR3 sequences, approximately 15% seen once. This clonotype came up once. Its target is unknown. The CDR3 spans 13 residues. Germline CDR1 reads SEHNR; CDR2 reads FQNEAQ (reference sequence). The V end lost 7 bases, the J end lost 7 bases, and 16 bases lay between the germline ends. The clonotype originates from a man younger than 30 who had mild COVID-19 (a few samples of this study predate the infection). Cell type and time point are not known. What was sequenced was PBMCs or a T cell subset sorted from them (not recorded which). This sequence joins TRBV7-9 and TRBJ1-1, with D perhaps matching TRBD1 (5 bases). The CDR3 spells CASTAQTQGEAFF. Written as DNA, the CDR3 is TGTGCCAGCACAGCCCAAACCCAGGGTGAAGCTTTCTTT. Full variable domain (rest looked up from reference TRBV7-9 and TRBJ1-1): DTGVSQNPRHKITKRGQNVTFRCDPISEHNRLYWYRQTLGQGPEFLTYFQNEAQLEKSRLLSDRFSAERPKGSFSTLEIQRTEQGDSAMYLCASTAQTQGEAFFGQGTRLTVV.